The 19 T cell receptor beta chains given below trace back to one sample, sequenced in a study of blood T cell repertoires in COVID-19. The repertoire was sequenced with immunoSEQ multiplex PCR; TCRdb's copy has only in-frame clones and lacks some. The table includes over 200,000 clones, 87% detected once. Source material: peripheral blood. These receptors were taken from a woman between 18 and 29 years old who had recovered from COVID-19.

This clone turned up a few times. The V call is TRBV25-1, the J call TRBJ1-1; D possibly corresponds to TRBD1 (6 bases). Germline V gene lookup returns CDR1 MGHDK and CDR2 SYGVNS. CDR3 length: 14 residues. Trimming took 3 bases from V and 5 from J, leaving 13 bases between them. The CDR3 nucleotides are TGTGCCAGCAGTGACCCGCAGGGGAGTACTGAAGCTTTCTTT. Residues: CASSDPQGSTEAFF.

The sample holds one count of this clone. The chain uses TRBV18 and TRBJ2-5; 7 bases agree with TRBD1. The CDR3 has 15 residues. Losses at the gene ends were 2 bases for V and 2 bases for J; bases not matched to a gene: 5. CDR1 is KGHSH and CDR2 is LQKENI in the germline V gene. In nucleotides, the CDR3 is TGTGCCAGCTCACCAATGACAGGGCAGCAAGAGACCCAGTACTTC. This codes for CASSPMTGQQETQYF.

This chain uses TRBV29-1 with TRBJ1-2; D remains ambiguous. The germline CDR1 and CDR2 sequences are SQVTM and ANQGSEA. This CDR3 spans 14 amino acids. Trimming removed 5 bases at V and 8 bases at J, with 21 bases between. The CDR3 DNA follows: TGCAGCGTTCCCCAGCCCCGCGGAAAAGGAGGCTACACCTTC. Translation gives CSVPQPRGKGGYTF.

The chain joins TRBV6-5 to TRBJ2-7, with D tentatively TRBD2 (5 bases). The CDR3 totals 15 residues. Germline CDR1 reads MNHEY; CDR2 reads SVGAGI. The V end was cut by 0 bases, the J end by 2 bases, with 11 bases between. The CDR3 bases are TGTGCCAGCAGTTACTCGCCGGGAATCGCCTACGAGCAGTACTTC. This codes for CASSYSPGIAYEQYF.

The chain is built from TRBV5-1 and TRBJ1-5; 11 bases are a match to TRBD1. Germline-derived CDR1 and CDR2 are SGHRS and YFSETQ. J lost 5 bases, V lost 3 bases, and 1 base had no gene match. The CDR3 length is 14 residues. The CDR3 protein is CASSWTGGDQPQHF. CDR3 nucleotides: TGCGCCAGCAGCTGGACAGGGGGCGATCAGCCCCAGCATTTT.

V gene TRBV25-1 combines with J gene TRBJ1-1; D perhaps matches TRBD1 (5 bases). V lost 1 base and J 6 bases, leaving 12 bases between the germline ends. The CDR3 sequence is 14 residues long. Germline V gene sequence: CDR1 MGHDK, CDR2 SYGVNS. Here the CDR3 reads CASSELAGNAEAFF. The CDR3 DNA sequence: TGTGCCAGCAGTGAATTGGCAGGGAATGCTGAAGCTTTCTTT.

The genes are TRBV9 and TRBJ1-1, with TRBD1 matching 8 bases. CDR3 length: 16 residues. Germline CDR1 and CDR2: SGDLS and YYNGEE. The junction had 5 bases not matched to a gene; V was cut back by 0 bases and J by 1 base. The DNA of the CDR3 is TGTGCCAGCAGCGTAGATCCCGACAGGGGGAACACTGAAGCTTTCTTT. Protein product: CASSVDPDRGNTEAFF.

This chain uses TRBV7-8 with TRBJ1-1; D not resolved. Germline CDR1 and CDR2: SGHVS and FQNEAQ. This CDR3 has 13 residues. V was cut by 0 bases and J by 3 bases, with 5 bases left in between. The CDR3 protein is CASSLASYTEAFF. In nucleotides, the CDR3 is TGTGCCAGCAGCTTAGCTTCCTACACTGAAGCTTTCTTT.

The rearrangement joins TRBV10-2 to TRBJ1-4; D gene uncertain. Looked up from germline, CDR1 is WSHSY and CDR2 is SAAADI. The germline V and J ends were trimmed by 6 bases and 8 bases, with 10 bases remaining between them. CDR3 length: 12 amino acids. Here the CDR3 reads CASRRSGEKLFF. CDR3 DNA sequence: TGCGCCAGCAGAAGGTCGGGGGAAAAACTGTTTTTT.

The chain combines TRBV7-3 with TRBJ2-3, with 10 bases lining up with TRBD1. J gave up 4 bases and V 5 bases, and 6 bases lay outside the gene matches. Germline values: CDR1 SGHTA, CDR2 FQGTGA. This CDR3 comprises 15 residues. CDR3 residues: CASSKTGGSPDTQYF. The CDR3 DNA reads TGTGCCAGCAGCAAGACAGGGGGCTCCCCAGATACGCAGTATTTT.

The chain links TRBV6-1 to TRBJ2-1; 11 nucleotides line up with TRBD2. The junction had 11 bases not matched to a gene; V was cut back by 0 bases and J by 7 bases. CDR1 and CDR2 from the germline V gene are MNHNS and SASEGT. The CDR3 has 18 residues. The CDR3 DNA is TGTGCCAGCAGTGAAGCGGGCGGGCTAGCGGGAGGACGGAATGAGCAGTTCTTC. This sequence encodes CASSEAGGLAGGRNEQFF.

V gene TRBV18 combines with J gene TRBJ1-5; D uncertain. Per germline, CDR1 KGHSH and CDR2 LQKENI. The V end lost 2 bases, the J end lost 2 bases, and 4 bases lay between the germline ends. There are 13 residues in the CDR3. The CDR3 spells CASSPTGNQPQHF. The DNA for the CDR3 is TGTGCCAGCTCACCAACGGGCAATCAGCCCCAGCATTTT.

The V call is TRBV5-6, the J call TRBJ2-2; TRBD2 is a possible D gene (5 bases). Per germline, CDR1 SGHDT and CDR2 YYEEEE. Trimming shortened V by 4 bases and J by 2 bases, and 9 bases separated the two germline ends. This CDR3 has 14 residues. The CDR3 region is CASSPGDNTGELFF. The DNA of the CDR3 is TGTGCCAGCAGCCCCGGGGATAACACCGGGGAGCTGTTTTTT. The whole variable domain, filled in from reference TRBV5-6 and TRBJ2-2, reads DAGVTQSPTHLIKTRGQQVTLRCSPKSGHDTVSWYQQALGQGPQFIFQYYEEEERQRGNFPDRFSGHQFPNYSSELNVNALLLGDSALYLCASSPGDNTGELFFGEGSRLTVL.

The J gene is TRBJ2-7, the V gene TRBV2; a weak D match, TRBD1 (5 bases). The CDR3 loop spans 14 amino acids. The ends were cut back, 7 bases at V and 5 bases at J, with 18 bases in the middle. Germline assignment: CDR1 SNHLY and CDR2 FYNNEI. In DNA form, the CDR3 reads TGTGCCAGCATCGGCCCAACTCAGGGTGACGAGCAGTACTTC. Its protein is CASIGPTQGDEQYF.

V and J are TRBV29-1 and TRBJ1-1; D is possibly TRBD1 (5 bases). There are 12 residues in the CDR3. With 7 bases removed from V and 4 bases from J, the gap between germline ends came to 13 bases. The V gene's germline CDR1 is SQVTM and CDR2 ANQGSEA. The CDR3 sequence: CSAGPGGTEAFF. The CDR3 DNA reads TGCAGCGCCGGGCCCGGGGGCACTGAAGCTTTCTTT.

This chain joins TRBV27 and TRBJ2-2, with 7 bases matching TRBD1. The CDR3 spans 15 residues. Trimming took 5 bases from V and 2 from J; bases not matched to a gene: 5. Germline V gene data show CDR1 as MNHEY and CDR2 as SMNVEV (reference sequence). The CDR3 bases are TGTGCCAGCAGTCCCTACAGGGGTAACACCGGGGAGCTGTTTTTT. Translation: CASSPYRGNTGELFF.

The V call is TRBV11-1, the J call TRBJ2-5, with 7 nucleotides matching TRBD2. CDR1 SGHAT and CDR2 FQDESV come from the germline V gene (reference sequence). There are 13 residues in the CDR3. V lost 6 bases, J lost 7 bases, and 8 bases stayed unmatched. In DNA, the CDR3 is TGTGCCAGCAGACGGTCATCGGGAGGGACCCAGTACTTC. The encoded protein is CASRRSSGGTQYF.

This clone is termed medium-sized. The genes are TRBV30 and TRBJ2-2, with 11 bases fitting TRBD1. V lost 3 bases, J lost 7 bases, and 7 bases stayed unmatched. The CDR3 is 15 residues long. Germline V gene sequence: CDR1 GTSNPN, CDR2 SVGIG (reference sequence). CDR3 loop: CAWSRRDRGSGELFF. DNA of the CDR3: TGTGCCTGGAGCAGACGGGACAGGGGGAGCGGGGAGCTGTTTTTT.

The V gene is TRBV10-2, the J gene TRBJ2-2; the match to TRBD2 covers 10 bases. V lost 2 bases to trimming and J lost 5 bases; unmatched junction nucleotides: 8. The CDR3 has 17 amino acids. Germline V gene data show CDR1 as WSHSY and CDR2 as SAAADI. This chain's CDR3 is CASSESLAGVGTGELFF. The CDR3 DNA reads as TGCGCCAGCAGTGAGAGTCTAGCGGGAGTCGGAACCGGGGAGCTGTTTTTT.